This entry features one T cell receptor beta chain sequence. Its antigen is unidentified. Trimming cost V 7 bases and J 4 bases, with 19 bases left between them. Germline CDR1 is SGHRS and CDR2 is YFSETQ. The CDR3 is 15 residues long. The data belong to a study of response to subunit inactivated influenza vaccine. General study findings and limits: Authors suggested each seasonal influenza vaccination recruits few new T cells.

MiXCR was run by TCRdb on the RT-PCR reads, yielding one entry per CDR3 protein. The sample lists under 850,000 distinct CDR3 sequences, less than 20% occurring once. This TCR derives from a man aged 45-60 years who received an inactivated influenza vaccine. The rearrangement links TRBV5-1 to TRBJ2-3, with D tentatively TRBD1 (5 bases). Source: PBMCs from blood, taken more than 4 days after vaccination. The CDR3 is CASGYNPQGADTQYF. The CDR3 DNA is TGCGCCAGCGGATATAACCCCCAAGGGGCAGATACGCAGTATTTT.